The 8 T cell receptor beta chains below all came from one sample that was sequenced in a study of vaccination effects on CD4 cells after COVID-19. The antigens these receptors bind are not known. Following 10 days of culture, CD4+ T cells were isolated. Each participant was administered two doses of either the BNT162b2 or the mRNA-1273 vaccine. TCRdb's table, derived via immunoSEQ multiplex PCR, lists solely in-frame clones and lacks some. In the table there are around 49,000 clones, approximately 72% of which are singletons. The starting material was CD4+ T cells from PBMCs cultured without peptide, obtained after COVID-19 vaccination. All receptors derive from a human donor who received a COVID-19 vaccine.

The rearrangement uses TRBV12-3 or TRBV12-4 and TRBJ1-2; D remains unclear. The CDR3 contains 13 residues. Trimming took off 3 bases at V and 7 bases at J, with 12 bases between the two ends. CDR3 sequence: CASSFWGRGGYTF. As DNA, the CDR3 is TGTGCCAGCAGTTTTTGGGGTAGAGGTGGCTACACCTTC.

The genes are TRBV6-5 and TRBJ1-1; D might be TRBD1 (6 bases). Germline V lookup: CDR1 MNHEY, CDR2 SVGAGI. The CDR3 has 15 amino acids. With 4 bases removed from V and 0 bases from J, the gap between germline ends came to 12 bases. The CDR3 DNA reads as TGTGCCAGCAGTTCCCAGGGGAGGGTGAACACTGAAGCTTTCTTT. The encoded protein is CASSSQGRVNTEAFF.

This sequence joins TRBV29-1 and TRBJ2-7, with 14 bases matching TRBD2. The V gene's germline CDR1 is SQVTM and CDR2 ANQGSEA. Losses at the gene ends were 7 bases for V and 6 bases for J; bases not matched to a gene: 5. This CDR3 spans 13 amino acids. CDR3 sequence: CSAQGLAGGEQYF. The CDR3 coding sequence is TGCAGCGCCCAAGGACTAGCGGGAGGCGAGCAGTACTTC.

This chain joins TRBV20-1 and TRBJ2-1; 7 bases are a match to TRBD2. CDR3 length equals 15 residues. CDR1 and CDR2 from the germline V gene are DFQATT and SNEGSKA (reference sequence). V lost 3 bases to trimming and J lost 5 bases; unmatched junction nucleotides: 10. CDR3 coding DNA: TGCAGTGCTAGTATTGGGGGAGGGAACGACAATGAGCAGTTCTTC. It specifies CSASIGGGNDNEQFF.

The rearrangement uses TRBV5-4 and TRBJ1-1; a weak D match, TRBD1 (5 bases). This CDR3 has 14 residues. Germline CDR1 SGHNT, CDR2 YYREEE (reference sequence). Trimming cost V 0 bases and J 6 bases, with 12 bases left between them. In DNA, the CDR3 is TGTGCCAGCAGCTTGGGGGCAGGGCCGTCTGAAGCTTTCTTT. Its translation: CASSLGAGPSEAFF.

This rearrangement joins TRBV12-3 or TRBV12-4 to TRBJ1-1; no clear D. The CDR3 covers 13 residues. Trimming shortened V by 2 bases and J by 0 bases, and 4 bases separated the two germline ends. The CDR3 is CASSLTMNTEAFF. CDR3 bases: TGTGCCAGCAGTTTAACGATGAACACTGAAGCTTTCTTT.

The rearrangement joins TRBV5-1 to TRBJ2-1; 9 bases map to TRBD1. The ends lost 3 bases at V and 0 bases at J; junction bases unmatched: 13. From germline, CDR1 is SGHRS and CDR2 YFSETQ. This CDR3 contains 19 residues. The CDR3 here is CASSSGTGYIAGSYNEQFF. In DNA form, the CDR3 reads TGCGCCAGCAGCTCCGGGACAGGGTATATAGCGGGCTCCTACAATGAGCAGTTCTTC. The whole variable domain, remainder taken from reference TRBV5-1 and TRBJ2-1, is KAGVTQTPRYLIKTRGQQVTLSCSPISGHRSVSWYQQTPGQGLQFLFEYFSETQRNKGNFPGRFSGRQFSNSRSEMNVSTLELGDSALYLCASSSGTGYIAGSYNEQFFGPGTRLTVL.

The gene calls are TRBV3-1 (or the pseudogene TRBV3-2) and TRBJ2-5; D remains unclear. Germline V CDR1 and CDR2: LGHDT, YNNKEL (reference sequence). The CDR3 runs to 13 residues. Trimming removed 2 bases from V and 5 bases from J, with 9 bases in between. The CDR3 is CASSQQMGETQYF. In DNA, the CDR3 is TGTGCCAGCAGCCAACAGATGGGTGAGACCCAGTACTTC.